This record covers a single T cell receptor (beta chain). The data belong to a study of blood T cell repertoires in COVID-19. For the study at large: The origin of the acute and convalescent COVID-19 samples was the United States, Italy and Spain.

Residents of around 24 US areas, aged roughly 18 to 89 years, made up the participants. This table comes from immunoSEQ multiplex PCR, and its TCRdb copy is limited to in-frame clones, with some not included. The sample includes a few hundred thousand clones, about 86% of them seen just once. The sequenced sample was PBMCs or T cells enriched from blood (not recorded which). The TCR sequence derives from a man aged 30-40 years with acute COVID-19.

CDR3 protein: CASSPGPRGQAIQYF. CDR3 coding DNA: TGTGCCAGCAGCCCAGGACCGAGGGGACAGGCCATTCAGTACTTC. This chain connects TRBV7-2 to TRBJ2-4, with 8 bases that match TRBD1. Per the germline V gene, CDR1 is SGHTA and CDR2 is FQGNSA. Trimming cost V 5 bases and J 9 bases; bases outside gene matches: 12. The CDR3 has 15 residues.